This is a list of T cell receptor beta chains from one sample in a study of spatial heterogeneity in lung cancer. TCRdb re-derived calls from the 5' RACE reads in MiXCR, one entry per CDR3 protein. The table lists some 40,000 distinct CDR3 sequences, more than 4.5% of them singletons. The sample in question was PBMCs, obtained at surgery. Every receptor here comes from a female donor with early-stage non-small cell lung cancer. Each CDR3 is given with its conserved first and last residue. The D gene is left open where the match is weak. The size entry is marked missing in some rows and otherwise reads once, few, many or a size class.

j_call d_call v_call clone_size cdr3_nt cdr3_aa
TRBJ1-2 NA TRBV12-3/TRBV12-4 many TGTGCCAGCAGTTTTAACTGGGGCTACACCTTC CASSFNWGYTF
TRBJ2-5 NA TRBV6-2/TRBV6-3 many TGTGCCAGCAGTTACGGGTTTGCCGAGACCCAGTACTTC CASSYGFAETQYF
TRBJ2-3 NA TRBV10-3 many TGTGCCATCAGTTGGAGGGGAGATACGCAGTATTTT CAISWRGDTQYF
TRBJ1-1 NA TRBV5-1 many TGCGCCAGCAGCTTGACGGGACCGAGTACTGAAGCTTTCTTT CASSLTGPSTEAFF
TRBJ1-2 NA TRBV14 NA TGTGCCAGCAGCCAATTAAGCCTCCCGCTGAATCATGGCTACACCTTC CASSQLSLPLNHGYTF
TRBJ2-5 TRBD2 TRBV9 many TGTGCCAGCAGCGTAGGGATAGCGGGGGGGCAAGAGACCCAGTACTTC CASSVGIAGGQETQYF
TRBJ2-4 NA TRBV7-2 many TGTGCCAGCAGCTTAGACAGGGAAAACATTCAGTACTTC CASSLDRENIQYF
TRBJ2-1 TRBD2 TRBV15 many TGTGCCACCAGAAGTTACGGGGGGTCACAGTTCTTC CATRSYGGSQFF
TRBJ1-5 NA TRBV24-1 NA TGTGCCACCAGTGATTTGTATGGGGGACGAAGCCCCTTCAATCAGCCCCAGCATTTT CATSDLYGGRSPFNQPQHF
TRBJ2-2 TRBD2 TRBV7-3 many TGTGCCAGCAGCCTTAGCGGGGGCCTGCCCGGGGAGCTGTTTTTT CASSLSGGLPGELFF
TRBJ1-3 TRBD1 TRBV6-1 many TGTGCCAGCAGCAGAAACCCGGGACAGGTCTCCTCTGGAAACACCATATATTTT CASSRNPGQVSSGNTIYF
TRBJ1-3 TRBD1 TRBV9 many TGTGCCAGCAGCGTATCACCAGGACAGGGCGGAAACACCATATATTTT CASSVSPGQGGNTIYF
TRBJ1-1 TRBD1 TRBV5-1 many TGCGCCAGCAGCTTGCGGACAGGACAAGCCACTGAAGCTTTCTTT CASSLRTGQATEAFF
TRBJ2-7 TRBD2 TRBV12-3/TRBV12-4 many TGTGCCATCAGAGCGGGGGGCTACGAGCAGTACTTC CAIRAGGYEQYF
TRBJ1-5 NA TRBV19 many TGTGCCAGTAGTATCAGACAGTGGAACCGTTACGGCAATCAGCCCCAGCATTTT CASSIRQWNRYGNQPQHF
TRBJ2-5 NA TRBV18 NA TGTGCCAGCTCACCACGCGGGTCCCAAGAGACCCAGTACTTC CASSPRGSQETQYF
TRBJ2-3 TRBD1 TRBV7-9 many TGTGCCAGCAGCTTAGCGGTAGGACAGGGGAGCACAGATACGCAGTATTTT CASSLAVGQGSTDTQYF
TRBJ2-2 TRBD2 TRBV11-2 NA TGTGCCAGCAGCTATACGTCCGGCGGGGGGACCGGGGAGCTGTTTTTT CASSYTSGGGTGELFF
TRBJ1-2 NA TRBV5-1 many TGCGCCAGCAGCTTGGACAGATCCTATGGCTACACCTTC CASSLDRSYGYTF
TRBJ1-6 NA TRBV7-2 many TGTGCCAGCAGCCAAGAGGGACGGAGTAATTCACCCCTCCACTTT CASSQEGRSNSPLHF
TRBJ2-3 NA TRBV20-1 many TGCAGTGCTAGAGTAGGGAACGGCGGGTTGACAGATACGCAGTATTTT CSARVGNGGLTDTQYF
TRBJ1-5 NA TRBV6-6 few TGTGCCAGCAGTTACTGCATTGGGGAGTTCTGCAATCAGCCCCAGCATTTT CASSYCIGEFCNQPQHF
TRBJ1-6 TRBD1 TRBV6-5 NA TGTGCCAGCGGGACAGGGGTCTCACCCCTCCACTTT CASGTGVSPLHF
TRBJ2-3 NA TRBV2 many TGTGCCAGCAGATTAGACGGGCCAGATACGCAGTATTTT CASRLDGPDTQYF
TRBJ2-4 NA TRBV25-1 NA TGTGCCAGCAGTGATCACCGCGCAGGGCTGAACATTCAGTACTTC CASSDHRAGLNIQYF
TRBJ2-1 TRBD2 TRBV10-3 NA TGTGCCATCAGTGAACTCACTAGCGGGAGTAGATCCGAGCAGTTCTTC CAISELTSGSRSEQFF
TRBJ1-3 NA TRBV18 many TGTGCCAGCTCGCCTGGGTGGTCTGGAAACACCATATATTTT CASSPGWSGNTIYF
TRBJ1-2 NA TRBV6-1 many TGTGCCAGTTCCTGGGCTAACTATGGCTACACCTTC CASSWANYGYTF
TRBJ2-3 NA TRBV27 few TGTGCCAGCAGTTCAGGACTACGGGATACGCAGTATTTT CASSSGLRDTQYF
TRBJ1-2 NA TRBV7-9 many TGTGCCAGCACCGAAACCAGGGGAGGCTACACCTTC CASTETRGGYTF
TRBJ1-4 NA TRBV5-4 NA TGTGCCAGCAGTTCGCCCCAGGACGATGAAAAACTGTTTTTT CASSSPQDDEKLFF
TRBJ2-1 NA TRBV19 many TGTGCCAGTCTTCCAGAGGGAGTGGCGAATGAGCAGTTCTTC CASLPEGVANEQFF
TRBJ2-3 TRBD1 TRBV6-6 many TGTGCCAGCAGCCCCAGTTGGACCCCAAGGGACAGGGGGGCCACAGATACGCAGTATTTT CASSPSWTPRDRGATDTQYF
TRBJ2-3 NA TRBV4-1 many TGCGCCAGCAGCCATATCGCAGATACGCAGTATTTT CASSHIADTQYF
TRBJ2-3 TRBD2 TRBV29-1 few TGCAGCGTTGAATACTGGATAGCGGGGGAATTTGGCACAGATACGCAGTATTTT CSVEYWIAGEFGTDTQYF
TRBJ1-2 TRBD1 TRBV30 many TGTGCCTGCTCTACAGGGGGATATGGCTACACCTTC CACSTGGYGYTF
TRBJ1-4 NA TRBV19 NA TGTGCCAGTAGTACAGAGGGACGGATTGAAAAACTGTTTTTT CASSTEGRIEKLFF
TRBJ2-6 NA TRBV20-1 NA TGCAGTGCTAGAGCAAGCTCTGGGGCCAACGTCCTGACTTTC CSARASSGANVLTF
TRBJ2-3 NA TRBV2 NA TGTGCCAGCGGGGGCGGGGCCACAGATACGCAGTATTTT CASGGGATDTQYF
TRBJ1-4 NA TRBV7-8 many TGTGCCAGCAGCTTACGGAGAATCGCAACTAATGAAAAACTGTTTTTT CASSLRRIATNEKLFF
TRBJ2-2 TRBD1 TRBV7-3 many TGTGCCAGCAGGAGGGGGCCCATCACCGGGGAGCTGTTTTTT CASRRGPITGELFF
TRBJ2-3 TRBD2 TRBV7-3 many TGTGCCAGCAGCTTGGTAGCGGGGGAGTCAGATACGCAGTATTTT CASSLVAGESDTQYF
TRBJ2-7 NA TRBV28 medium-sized TGTGCCAGCAGTTCGGAAGGGGGTTACGAGCAGTACTTC CASSSEGGYEQYF
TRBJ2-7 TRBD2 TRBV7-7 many TGTGCCAGCAGCTTAGTCGCCGGGACTAGCGGGGGATCCGAGCAGTACTTC CASSLVAGTSGGSEQYF
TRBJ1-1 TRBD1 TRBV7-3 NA TGTACCAGCAGCTTGACAGGGGTGGGGACTGAAGCTTTCTTT CTSSLTGVGTEAFF
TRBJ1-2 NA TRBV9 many TGTGCCAGCAGCGTAGTGGGCCGGGCCCCTAGTCATGGCTACACCTTC CASSVVGRAPSHGYTF
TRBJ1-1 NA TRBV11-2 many TGTGCCAGCAGCTTTACGGCTACTGAAGCTTTCTTT CASSFTATEAFF
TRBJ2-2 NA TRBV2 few TGTGCCAGCAGTAACCAGGACACCAACACCGGGGAGCTGTTTTTT CASSNQDTNTGELFF
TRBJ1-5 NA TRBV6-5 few TGTGCCAGCAGCCTTACTCCGGACACCAATCAGCCCCAGCATTTT CASSLTPDTNQPQHF
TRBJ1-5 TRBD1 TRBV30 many TGTGCCTGGGGGACAGGCCTCAATCAGCCCCAGCATTTT CAWGTGLNQPQHF